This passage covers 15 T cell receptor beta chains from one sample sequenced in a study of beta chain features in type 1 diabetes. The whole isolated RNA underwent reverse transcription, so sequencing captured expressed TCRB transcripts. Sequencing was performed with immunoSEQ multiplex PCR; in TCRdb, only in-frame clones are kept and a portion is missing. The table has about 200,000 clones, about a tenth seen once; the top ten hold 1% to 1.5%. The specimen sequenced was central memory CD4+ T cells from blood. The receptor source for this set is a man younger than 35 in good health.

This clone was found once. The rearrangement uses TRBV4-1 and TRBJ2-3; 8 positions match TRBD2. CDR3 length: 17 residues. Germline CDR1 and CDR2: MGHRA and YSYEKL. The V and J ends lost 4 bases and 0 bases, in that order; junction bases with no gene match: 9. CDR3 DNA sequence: TGCGCCAGCAGCCTAGGTCCTAGCGGGTCTAGCACAGATACGCAGTATTTT. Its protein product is CASSLGPSGSSTDTQYF.

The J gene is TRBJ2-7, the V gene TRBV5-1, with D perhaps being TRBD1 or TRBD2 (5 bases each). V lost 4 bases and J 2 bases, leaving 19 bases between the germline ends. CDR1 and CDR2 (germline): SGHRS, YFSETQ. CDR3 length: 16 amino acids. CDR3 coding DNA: TGCGCCAGCAGCCAAGATCGGTGGGGACCAACCTACGAGCAGTACTTC. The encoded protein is CASSQDRWGPTYEQYF.

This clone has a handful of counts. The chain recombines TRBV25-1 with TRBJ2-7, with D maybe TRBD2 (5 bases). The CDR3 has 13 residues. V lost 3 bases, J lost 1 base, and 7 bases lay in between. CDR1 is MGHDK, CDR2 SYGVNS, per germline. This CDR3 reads CASSDLASYEQYF. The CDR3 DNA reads TGTGCCAGCAGTGATCTAGCATCCTACGAGCAGTACTTC.

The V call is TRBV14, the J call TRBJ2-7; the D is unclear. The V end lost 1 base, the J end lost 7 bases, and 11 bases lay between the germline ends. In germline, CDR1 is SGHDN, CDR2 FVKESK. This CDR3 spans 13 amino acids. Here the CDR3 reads CASSQVSTEEQYF. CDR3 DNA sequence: TGTGCCAGCAGCCAAGTCAGTACAGAAGAGCAGTACTTC.

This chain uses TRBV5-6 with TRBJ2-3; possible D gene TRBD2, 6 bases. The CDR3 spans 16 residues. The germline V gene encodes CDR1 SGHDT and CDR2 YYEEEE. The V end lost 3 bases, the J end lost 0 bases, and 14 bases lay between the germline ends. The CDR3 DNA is TGTGCCAGCAGCTGGGTTAGCGGCGCTAGCACAGATACGCAGTATTTT. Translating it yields CASSWVSGASTDTQYF.

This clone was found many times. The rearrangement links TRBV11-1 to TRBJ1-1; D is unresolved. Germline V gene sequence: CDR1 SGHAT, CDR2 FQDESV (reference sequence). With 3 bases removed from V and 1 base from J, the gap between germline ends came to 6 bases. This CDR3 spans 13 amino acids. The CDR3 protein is CASSFTKNTEAFF. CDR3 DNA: TGTGCCAGCAGCTTTACGAAGAACACTGAAGCTTTCTTT.

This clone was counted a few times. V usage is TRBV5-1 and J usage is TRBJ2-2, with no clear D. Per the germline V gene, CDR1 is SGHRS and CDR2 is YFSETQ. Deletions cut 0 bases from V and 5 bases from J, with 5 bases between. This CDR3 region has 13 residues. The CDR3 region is CASSLDLTGELFF. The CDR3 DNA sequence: TGCGCCAGCAGCTTGGATCTGACCGGGGAGCTGTTTTTT.

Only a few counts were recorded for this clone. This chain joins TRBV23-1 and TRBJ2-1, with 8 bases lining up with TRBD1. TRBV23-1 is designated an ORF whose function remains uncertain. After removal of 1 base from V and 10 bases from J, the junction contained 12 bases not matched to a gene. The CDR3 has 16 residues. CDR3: CASSQWGGQGGGEQFF. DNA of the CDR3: TGCGCCAGCAGTCAATGGGGCGGACAGGGCGGAGGGGAGCAGTTCTTC.

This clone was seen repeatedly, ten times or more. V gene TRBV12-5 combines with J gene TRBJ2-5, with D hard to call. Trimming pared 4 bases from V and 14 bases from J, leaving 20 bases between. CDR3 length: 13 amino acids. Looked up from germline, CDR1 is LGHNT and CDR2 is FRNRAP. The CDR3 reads CASGSFPDSDPYF. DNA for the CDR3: TGTGCTAGTGGTTCCTTTCCTGACTCGGATCCTTACTTC.

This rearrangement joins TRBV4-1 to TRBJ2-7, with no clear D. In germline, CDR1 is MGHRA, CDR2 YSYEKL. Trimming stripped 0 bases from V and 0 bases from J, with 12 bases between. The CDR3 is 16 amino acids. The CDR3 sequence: CASSQDSKPSSYEQYF. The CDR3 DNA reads TGCGCCAGCAGCCAAGATAGTAAACCAAGCTCCTACGAGCAGTACTTC.

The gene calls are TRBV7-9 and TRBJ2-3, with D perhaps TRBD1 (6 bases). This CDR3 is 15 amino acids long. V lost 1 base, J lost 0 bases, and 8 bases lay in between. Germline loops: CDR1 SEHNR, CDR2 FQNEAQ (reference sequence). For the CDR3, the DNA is TGTGCCAGCAGCTTAGTGGGGGCTAGCACAGATACGCAGTATTTT. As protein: CASSLVGASTDTQYF.

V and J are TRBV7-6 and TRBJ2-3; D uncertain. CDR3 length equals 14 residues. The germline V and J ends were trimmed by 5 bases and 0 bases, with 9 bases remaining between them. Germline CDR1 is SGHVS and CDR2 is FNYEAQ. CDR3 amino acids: CASSIMASTDTQYF. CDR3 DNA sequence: TGTGCCAGCAGCATAATGGCTAGCACAGATACGCAGTATTTT.

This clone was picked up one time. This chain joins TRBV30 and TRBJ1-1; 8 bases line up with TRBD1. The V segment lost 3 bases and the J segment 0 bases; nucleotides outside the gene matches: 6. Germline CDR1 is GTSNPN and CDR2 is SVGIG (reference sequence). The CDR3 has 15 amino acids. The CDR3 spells CAWRRTGRMNTEAFF. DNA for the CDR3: TGTGCCTGGAGGCGGACAGGGCGGATGAACACTGAAGCTTTCTTT. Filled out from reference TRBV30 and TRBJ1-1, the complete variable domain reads SQTIHQWPATLVQPVGSPLSLECTVEGTSNPNLYWYRQAAGRGLQLLFYSVGIGQISSEVPQNLSASRPQDRQFILSSKKLLLSDSGFYLCAWRRTGRMNTEAFFGQGTRLTVV.

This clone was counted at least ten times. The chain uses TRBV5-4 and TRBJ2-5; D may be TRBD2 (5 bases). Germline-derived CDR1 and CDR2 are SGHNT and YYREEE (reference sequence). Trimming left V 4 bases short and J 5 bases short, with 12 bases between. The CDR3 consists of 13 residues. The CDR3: CASSAGFWETQYF. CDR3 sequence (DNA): TGTGCCAGCAGCGCGGGCTTTTGGGAGACCCAGTACTTC.

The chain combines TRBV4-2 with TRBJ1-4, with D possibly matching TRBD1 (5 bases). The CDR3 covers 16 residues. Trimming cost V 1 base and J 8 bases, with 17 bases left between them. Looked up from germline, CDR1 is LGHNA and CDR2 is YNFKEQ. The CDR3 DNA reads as TGTGCCAGCAGCCAAGGCGTACAGGTTGGGAACGAAAAACTGTTTTTT. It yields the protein CASSQGVQVGNEKLFF.